Each of the 2 T cell receptor beta chains below was sequenced from the same sample in a study of blood T cells in healthy people across ages. A second PCR of roughly 7 to 11 cycles used a sample-barcoded 5' primer and a J-beta primer mix. One entry per CDR3 protein results from TCRdb running MiXCR on the 5' RACE reads. The sample contains fewer than 2 million distinct CDR3 sequences, around 40% of which appear only once. Sequenced: blood. Source of these receptors: a human donor in good health.

This clonotype was detected only a few times. The chain has TRBV6-5 and TRBJ1-2; 8 positions agree with TRBD1. Per germline, CDR1 MNHEY and CDR2 SVGAGI. Trimming cost V 4 bases and J 9 bases; bases outside gene matches: 10. This CDR3 spans 14 amino acids. This CDR3 reads CASSSHRQGTSYTF. CDR3 DNA sequence: TGTGCCAGCAGTTCCCACCGACAGGGGACGAGCTACACCTTC.

This clonotype was counted between two and nine times. The rearrangement joins TRBV4-1 to TRBJ1-2; 8 bases fit TRBD1. The CDR3 consists of 16 residues. V shed 3 bases, J shed 2 bases, and the junction held 8 bases outside the gene matches. Germline V gives CDR1 MGHRA, CDR2 YSYEKL. The CDR3 spells CASSQGRDRINYGYTF. For the CDR3, the DNA is TGCGCCAGCAGCCAGGGGAGGGACAGGATCAACTATGGCTACACCTTC.